The 10 T cell receptor beta chains listed next were all sequenced from one sample in a study of Ad26.COV2.S vaccination and SARS-CoV-2 variants. Here immunoSEQ multiplex PCR was the method, and the copy in TCRdb shows in-frame clones only, minus some. The sample comprises 450,000 to 550,000 clones, 89% of which are singletons, and just over 2.5% rests with the top ten. Indicated treatment: roughly 18 received Ad26.COV2.S at low or high dose, single or two shots; 5 received placebo; per-sample allocation not given. Day 63 after the first vaccine or placebo injection was the time point for sampling. Specimen: peripheral blood, collected in a trial of Ad26.COV2.S vaccine versus placebo. Receptors were obtained from a person between 18 and 65 years old who received the Ad26.COV2.S COVID-19 vaccine or a placebo.

The rearrangement joins TRBV6-6 to TRBJ1-1, with D uncertain. The CDR3 totals 13 residues. The germline gives CDR1 MNHNY, CDR2 SVGAGI (reference sequence). Trimming removed 0 bases at V and 12 bases at J, with 14 bases between. The CDR3: CASSYSIGSRPFF. For the CDR3, the DNA is TGTGCCAGCAGTTACTCGATTGGGAGTAGGCCTTTCTTT.

This clone occurred a few times. The chain carries TRBV18 and TRBJ2-7; maybe TRBD1 (5 bases). V was clipped by 3 bases and J by 2 bases, with 11 bases between them. The CDR3 extends over 14 amino acids. CDR1 is KGHSH and CDR2 is LQKENI in the germline V gene. In DNA form, the CDR3 reads TGTGCCAGCTCACCCCCAGGGTCCCCCTACGAGCAGTACTTC. It specifies CASSPPGSPYEQYF.

The chain uses TRBV7-2 and TRBJ1-5, with no clear D. The CDR3 sequence is 14 residues long. V was trimmed by 1 base and J by 8 bases, leaving 12 bases between them. Germline V lookup: CDR1 SGHTA, CDR2 FQGNSA. CDR3 nucleotides: TGTGCCAGCAGCTTAGAGGGCAGCGGCGAGCCCCAGCATTTT. This encodes CASSLEGSGEPQHF.

V is TRBV15 and J is TRBJ2-7; 8 bases line up with TRBD2. Germline CDR1 and CDR2: LNHNV and YYDKDF (reference sequence). This CDR3 has 15 amino acids. Trimming at V came to 0 bases and at J to 7 bases, leaving 8 bases not matched to a gene. CDR3 sequence reads: CATSRDPGRGSEQYV. Here the CDR3 DNA reads TGTGCCACCAGCAGAGATCCCGGGAGGGGGTCGGAGCAGTACGTC.

The chain couples TRBV27 to TRBJ2-2; 9 nucleotides line up with TRBD1. The CDR3 extends over 17 amino acids. Per germline, CDR1 MNHEY and CDR2 SMNVEV (reference sequence). The trim removed 3 bases at V and 3 bases at J, leaving 8 bases unmatched. The CDR3 nucleotides read TGTGCCAGCAGTTTTGGGAGTGGACAGGGGTACACCGGGGAGCTGTTTTTT. It codes for CASSFGSGQGYTGELFF.

This sequence joins TRBV11-2 and TRBJ1-1, with D tentatively TRBD1 (5 bases). The CDR3 consists of 14 residues. V was pared by 3 bases and J by 3 bases, with 11 bases between. CDR1 and CDR2 (germline): SGHAT, FQNNGV. This CDR3 reads CASSFADKDTEAFF. Written as DNA, the CDR3 is TGTGCCAGCAGCTTTGCGGACAAGGACACTGAAGCTTTCTTT.

The V call is TRBV6-6, the J call TRBJ2-3; tentative D call: TRBD1 (5 bases). Germline V gives CDR1 MNHNY, CDR2 SVGAGI (reference sequence). Trimming stripped 5 bases from V and 2 bases from J, with 11 bases between. The CDR3 contains 14 residues. The DNA of the CDR3 is TGTGCCAGCAGTCCACGACAGTTCACAGATACGCAGTATTTT. As protein: CASSPRQFTDTQYF.

This clone has just a few counts. J is TRBJ2-7 and V is TRBV7-9; D ambiguous. V dropped 8 bases and J dropped 0 bases, with 11 bases sitting between them. The germline gives CDR1 SEHNR, CDR2 FQNEAQ (reference sequence). The CDR3 runs 13 residues. CDR3 amino acids: CASQGRNSYEQYV. Here the CDR3 DNA reads TGTGCCAGCCAAGGACGGAACTCCTACGAGCAGTACGTC.

The rearrangement uses TRBV7-6 and TRBJ2-3; no definite D call. V lost 5 bases and J 6 bases, leaving 12 bases between the germline ends. Germline assignment: CDR1 SGHVS and CDR2 FNYEAQ. The CDR3 length is 13 residues. CDR3 residues: CASSPSPRDTQYF. The CDR3 DNA sequence: TGTGCCAGCAGCCCCTCTCCTCGGGATACGCAGTATTTT.

For this clone: This same CDR3 is encoded by further DNA sequences in the sample. The rearrangement links TRBV5-1 to TRBJ2-1; 13 bases align to TRBD2. V gave up 4 bases and J gave up 10 bases; unmatched junction bases: 5. CDR1 and CDR2 from the germline V gene are SGHRS and YFSETQ. This CDR3 contains 14 residues. The CDR3 DNA is TGCGCCAGCAGCCTCGGACTAGCGGGAGACGAGCAGTTCTTC. Protein: CASSLGLAGDEQFF.